Included here is one TCR beta chain sequence, with context. Its target is unknown. The CDR3 end falls 3 residues outside the read, so it is completed with the germline J gene. There are 14 residues in the CDR3. V lost 1 base, J lost 4 bases, and 9 bases lay in between. Germline CDR1 SGHDT, CDR2 YYEEEE. Each participant carried one incident cervical HPV16 infection only. The assay was immunoSEQ multiplex PCR, and TCRdb's table has in-frame clones only and misses some. This sample carries some 30,000 clones, with roughly 7% going to the ten biggest clones. This entry is derived from a study of T cells in women clearing cervical HPV infection. Study overall: Control women cleared a single incident HPV16 infection within 12 months. Study-wide findings and caveats: CIN3+ cases had significantly higher TCR repertoire richness than controls, but evenness did not differ. A classifier using richness and V gene abundances reached an AUC of approximately 0.79.

V is TRBV5-6 and J is TRBJ1-5; D uncertain. This sequence originates from a woman aged 18 to 75 with a cervical HPV16 infection that either progressed to CIN3+ or cleared (not recorded which). Sequencing was carried out using blood buffy coat. CDR3 region: CASSLYRANQPQHF. CDR3 DNA, as far as it was read: TGTGCCAGCAGCTTGTATAGGGCTAATCAGCCC.